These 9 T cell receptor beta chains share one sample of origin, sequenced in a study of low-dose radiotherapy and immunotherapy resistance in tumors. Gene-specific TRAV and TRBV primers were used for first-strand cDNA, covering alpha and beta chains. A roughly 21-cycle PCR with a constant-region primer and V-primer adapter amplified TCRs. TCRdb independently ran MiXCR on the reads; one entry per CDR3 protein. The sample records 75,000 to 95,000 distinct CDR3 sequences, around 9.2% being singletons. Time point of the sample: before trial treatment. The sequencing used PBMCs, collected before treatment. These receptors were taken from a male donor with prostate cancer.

Here the CDR3 reads CASSDSWRGDGYTF. In nucleotides, the CDR3 is TGTGCCAGCAGTGACTCCTGGAGGGGGGATGGCTACACCTTC. The rearrangement joins TRBV6-4 to TRBJ1-2; a possible D gene is TRBD1 (6 bases). The CDR3 consists of 14 residues. Trimming cost V 0 bases and J 6 bases, with 11 bases left between them. CDR1 and CDR2 from the germline V gene are MRHNA and SNTAGT.

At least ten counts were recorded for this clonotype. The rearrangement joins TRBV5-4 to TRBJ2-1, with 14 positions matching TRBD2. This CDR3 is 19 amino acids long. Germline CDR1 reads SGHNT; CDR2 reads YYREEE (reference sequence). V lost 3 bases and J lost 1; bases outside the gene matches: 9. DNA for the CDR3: TGTGCCAGCAGCTCGAGATCCGGGACTAGCGGGGGTTCCTACAATGAGCAGTTCTTC. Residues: CASSSRSGTSGGSYNEQFF. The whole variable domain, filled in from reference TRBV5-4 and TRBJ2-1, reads ETGVTQSPTHLIKTRGQQVTLRCSSQSGHNTVSWYQQALGQGPQFIFQYYREEENGRGNFPPRFSGLQFPNYSSELNVNALELDDSALYLCASSSRSGTSGGSYNEQFFGPGTRLTVL.

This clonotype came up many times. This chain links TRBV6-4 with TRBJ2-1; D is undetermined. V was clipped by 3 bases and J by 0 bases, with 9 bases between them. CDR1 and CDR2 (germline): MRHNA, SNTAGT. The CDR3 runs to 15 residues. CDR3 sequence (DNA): TGTGCCAGCAGTGAACGGACGAGCTCCTACAATGAGCAGTTCTTC. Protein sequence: CASSERTSSYNEQFF.

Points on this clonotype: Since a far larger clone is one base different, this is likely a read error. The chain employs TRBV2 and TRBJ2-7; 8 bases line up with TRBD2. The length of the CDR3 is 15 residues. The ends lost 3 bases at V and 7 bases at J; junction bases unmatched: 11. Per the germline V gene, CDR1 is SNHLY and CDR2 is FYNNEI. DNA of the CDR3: TGTGCCAGCAGTGACACGGGACTAGTGGCGTATGAGCAGTACTTC. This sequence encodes CASSDTGLVAYEQYF. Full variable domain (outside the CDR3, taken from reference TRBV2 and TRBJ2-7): EPEVTQTPSHQVTQMGQEVILRCVPISNHLYFYWYRQILGQKVEFLVSFYNNEISEKSEIFDDQFSVERPDGSNFTLKIRSTKLEDSAMYFCASSDTGLVAYEQYFGPGTRLTVT.

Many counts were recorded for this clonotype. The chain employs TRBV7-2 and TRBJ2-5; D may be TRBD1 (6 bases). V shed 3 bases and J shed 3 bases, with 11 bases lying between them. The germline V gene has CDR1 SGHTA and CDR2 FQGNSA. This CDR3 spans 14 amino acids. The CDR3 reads CASSFQAGEETQYF. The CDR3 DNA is TGTGCCAGCAGCTTCCAGGCAGGGGAAGAGACCCAGTACTTC.

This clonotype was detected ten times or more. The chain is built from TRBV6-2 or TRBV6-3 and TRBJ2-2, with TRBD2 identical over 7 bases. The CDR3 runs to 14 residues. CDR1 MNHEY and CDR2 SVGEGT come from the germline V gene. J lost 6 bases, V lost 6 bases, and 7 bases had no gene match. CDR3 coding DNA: TGTGCCAGCAGACCCGGGGGGAGTCCCGGGGAGCTGTTTTTT. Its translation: CASRPGGSPGELFF.

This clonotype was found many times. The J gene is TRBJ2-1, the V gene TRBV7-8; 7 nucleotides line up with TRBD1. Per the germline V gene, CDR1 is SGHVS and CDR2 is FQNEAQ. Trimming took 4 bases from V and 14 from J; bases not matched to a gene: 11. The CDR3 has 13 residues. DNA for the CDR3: TGTGCCAGCAGCTCAATCGACAGGGTCCAGAAGTTCTTC. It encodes CASSSIDRVQKFF.

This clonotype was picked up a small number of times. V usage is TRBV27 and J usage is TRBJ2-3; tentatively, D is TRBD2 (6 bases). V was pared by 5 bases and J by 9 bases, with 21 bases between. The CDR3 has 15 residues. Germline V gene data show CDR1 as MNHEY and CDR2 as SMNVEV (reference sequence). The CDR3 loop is CASSGGSGKGGTQYF. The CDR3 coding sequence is TGTGCCAGCAGTGGGGGTAGCGGCAAGGGAGGCACGCAGTATTTT.

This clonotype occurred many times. Here the CDR3 reads CASSEGGSIGGYTF. CDR3 nucleotides: TGTGCCAGCAGCGAGGGGGGCAGTATCGGTGGCTACACCTTC. The rearrangement joins TRBV12-3 or TRBV12-4 to TRBJ1-2; perhaps TRBD1 as D (6 bases). CDR3 length equals 14 residues. V was clipped by 6 bases and J by 7 bases, with 18 bases between them.